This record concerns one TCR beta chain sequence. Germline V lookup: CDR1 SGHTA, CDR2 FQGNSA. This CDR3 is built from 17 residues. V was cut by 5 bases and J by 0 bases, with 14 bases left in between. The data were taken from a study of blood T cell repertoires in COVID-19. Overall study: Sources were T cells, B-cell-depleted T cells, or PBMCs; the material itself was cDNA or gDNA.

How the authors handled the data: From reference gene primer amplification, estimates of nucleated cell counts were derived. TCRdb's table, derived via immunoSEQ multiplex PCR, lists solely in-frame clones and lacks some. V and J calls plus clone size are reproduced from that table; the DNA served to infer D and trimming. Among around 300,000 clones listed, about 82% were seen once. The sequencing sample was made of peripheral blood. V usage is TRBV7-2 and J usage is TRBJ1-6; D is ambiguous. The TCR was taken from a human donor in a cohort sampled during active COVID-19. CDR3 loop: CASSPRVGGSYNSPLHF. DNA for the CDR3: TGTGCCAGCAGCCCAAGGGTCGGAGGCTCCTATAATTCACCCCTCCACTTT.